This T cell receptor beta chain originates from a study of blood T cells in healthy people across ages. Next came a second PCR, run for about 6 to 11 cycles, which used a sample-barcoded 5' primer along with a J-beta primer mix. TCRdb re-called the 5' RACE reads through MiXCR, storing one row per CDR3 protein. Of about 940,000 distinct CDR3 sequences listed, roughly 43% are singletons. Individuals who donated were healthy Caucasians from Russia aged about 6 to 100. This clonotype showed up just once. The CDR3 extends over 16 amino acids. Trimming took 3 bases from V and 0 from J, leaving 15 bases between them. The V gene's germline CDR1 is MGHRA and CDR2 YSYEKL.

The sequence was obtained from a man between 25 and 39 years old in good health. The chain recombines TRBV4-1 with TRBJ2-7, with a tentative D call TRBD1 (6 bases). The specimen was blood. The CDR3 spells CASSHSTGEPSYEQYF. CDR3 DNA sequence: TGCGCCAGCAGCCATTCGACAGGCGAACCCTCCTACGAGCAGTACTTC.